This T cell receptor beta chain was recorded in a study of T-cell memory formation after mild COVID-19 (dated by TCRdb to about 2021). Concerning the study at large: TCR sequence clusters from the two donors were found to be largely donor specific. In two donors, T-cell clones that expanded and contracted after mild COVID-19 were followed by sequencing TCRalpha and TCRbeta repertoires longitudinally. Two young, previously healthy adult volunteers, one female and one male, were included in the cohort.

Ficoll-Paque density gradient centrifugation was used to isolate PBMCs. This clonotype was counted a few times. Its target antigen remains unknown. Per-nucleotide qualities are absent, and no much larger clonotype sits a single base away. The CDR3 has 14 amino acids, counting the end cysteine and valine. CDR3 DNA is the only sequence kept; it has 42 bases, read in frame from the first base. Unmatched junction bases come to 5, with V trimmed by 5 bases and J by 5 bases. According to the germline V gene, CDR1 reads MDHEN and CDR2 reads SYDVKM. Sequenced on an Illumina NovaSeq 6000. Using 5'RACE with constant-segment primers, TCRalpha and TCRbeta cDNA libraries were constructed, with sample barcodes and unique molecular identifiers added in the process. RNA was extracted from every sample with Trizol reagent. The libraries were amplified in two PCR steps, and the second step added a second sample barcode and Illumina TruSeq adapters. The libraries were sequenced on an Illumina NovaSeq using 2 x 150 bp paired-end reads. From the authors' description of their analysis: Reads were demultiplexed and collapsed into UMI-guided consensus sequences with migec v1.2.7. Using mixcr v2.1.11, the UMI consensuses were aligned to TRA and TRB V and J templates and assembled into clonotypes. A clonotype was counted as expanded or contracted only when both edgeR and NoisET called the clonotype significant, with the noise models trained on biological replicates. edgeR calls used a false discovery rate-adjusted p below 0.01 and a log2 fold-change threshold of 1. As an exploratory analysis of dynamics, PCA with hierarchical clustering was applied to max-normalized trajectories of the 1000 most abundant clonotypes. Separately sequenced CD4+ and CD8+ repertoires were used to assign the CD4 or CD8 phenotype of responding clones. TCRdb took the public reads, trimmed them with fastp at Q25, ran MiXCR for clone calling and kept in-frame beta chains. Here each entry gathers all rows of one CDR3 protein and keeps the most common genes and DNA. The V and J calls and clone size come from TCRdb's table, not from the authors' own analysis. This sample holds about 290,000 distinct CDR3 sequences; approximately 16% were observed only once. Roughly 22% of the sample is held by the ten biggest clonotypes.

Overall results and qualifications from the work: Balanced CD4/CD8 phenotypes were observed for clones contracting from day 15 to 85, whereas a bias towards CD4+ was observed for a second wave of clones expanding from day 15 to 37. The second-wave clones that peaked on day 37 were not confirmed to be SARS-CoV-2 specific. Contracting CD4+ clones appeared mostly in the CM and EM memory subsets, whereas CD8+ clones were enriched in EMRA. Some responding clones were detected in pre-infection memory, suggesting pre-existing cross-reactive memory T cells joined the SARS-CoV-2 response. Only two mild cases were covered in the study, and larger cohorts including severe cases with pre-infection samples were considered necessary.

The chain is made from TRBV28 and TRBJ2-7, and 11 bases in between align with TRBD2. The source material was PBMCs or a T cell subset sorted from them (not recorded which). The receptor was derived from a man aged 18 to 30 who had mild COVID-19 (a few samples of this study predate the infection). The sample titles of this study are shuffled in the database, so cell type and time point are left out; the donor was told from shared clones. The DNA sequence follows: TGTGCCAGCAGTGTAGCGGGGGGGAAGGACGAGCAGTACGTC. Its coded protein is CASSVAGGKDEQYV.